This T cell receptor (beta chain) derives from a study of blood T cell repertoires in COVID-19. Study-wide background: COVID-19 samples collected from the United States, Italy and Spain covered acute and convalescent phases.

Those enrolled in Seattle joined during active infection and were followed longitudinally afterward. CDR3 length: 14 residues. With V trimmed by 4 bases and J by 6 bases, 9 bases remained unmatched. Per the germline V gene, CDR1 is SGDLS and CDR2 is YYNGEE. Authors' analysis steps: Nucleated cell counts were estimated from reference gene primer amplification. The repertoire was sequenced with immunoSEQ multiplex PCR; TCRdb's copy has only in-frame clones and lacks some. D and trimming were read from the DNA, whereas the V and J calls and clone size are those reported in that table. The sample lists a few hundred thousand clones, around 87% occurring once.

The clonotype originates from a woman aged 25 to 39 with COVID-19, enrolled during active disease. The chain combines TRBV9 with TRBJ2-7; 8 bases are shared with TRBD2. Sequencing was carried out using peripheral blood. Here the CDR3 reads CASSPSIAGSEQYF. Here the CDR3 DNA reads TGTGCCAGCAGCCCCTCGATAGCGGGAAGCGAGCAGTACTTC.